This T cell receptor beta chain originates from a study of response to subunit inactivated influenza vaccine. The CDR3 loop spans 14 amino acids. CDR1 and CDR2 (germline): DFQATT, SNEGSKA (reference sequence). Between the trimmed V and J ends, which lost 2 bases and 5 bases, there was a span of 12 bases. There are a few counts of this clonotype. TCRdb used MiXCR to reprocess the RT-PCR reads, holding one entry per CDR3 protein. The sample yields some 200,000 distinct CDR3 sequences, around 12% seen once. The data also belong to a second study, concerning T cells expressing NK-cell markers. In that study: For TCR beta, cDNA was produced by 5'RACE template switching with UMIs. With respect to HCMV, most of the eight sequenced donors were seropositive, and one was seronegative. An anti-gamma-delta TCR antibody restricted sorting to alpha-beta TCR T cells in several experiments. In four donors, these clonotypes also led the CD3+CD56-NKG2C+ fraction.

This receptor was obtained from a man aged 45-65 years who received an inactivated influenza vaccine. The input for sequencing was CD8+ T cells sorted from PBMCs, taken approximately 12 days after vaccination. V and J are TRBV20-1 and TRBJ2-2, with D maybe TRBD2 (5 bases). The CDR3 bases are TGCAGTGCTAGACGGGGTTTGGGAACCGGGGAGCTGTTTTTT. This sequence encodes CSARRGLGTGELFF.